This TCR beta chain was sequenced in a study of molecular identifiers for immune sequencing clone quantification. Study summary: Replicate RNA came from 20,000 or 100,000 naive CD8 cells and was split five ways, and four parts were sequenced. Study-level results: Spiked Jurkat TCR RNA from one cell was reportedly detectable among approximately 1 million naive cells.

TCR libraries were built in bulk with a published protocol and specific TCR primers. TCRdb processed the PCR reads anew with MiXCR; each CDR3 protein has one entry. The table lists approximately 54,000 distinct CDR3 sequences, around 25% of them singletons. This clonotype was observed at least ten times. The antigen is undetermined. Germline CDR1 and CDR2: GTSNPN and SVGIG (reference sequence). The CDR3 has 11 amino acids. The V gene lost 6 bases and the J gene lost 9 bases, with 12 bases spanning the gap. Sample: naive CD8+ T cells from blood, with Jurkat cell RNA spiked in. Subset specified: FACS-sorted CD8+CD4-CCR7+CD45RA+ naive T cells. V usage is TRBV30 and J usage is TRBJ2-1; D is perhaps TRBD1 (5 bases). The TCR sequence derives from a human donor in good health. Some libraries in this study had Jurkat cell RNA spiked in. The CDR3: CACSPGAEQFF. The DNA for the CDR3 is TGTGCCTGTTCGCCTGGGGCTGAGCAGTTCTTC.